This T cell receptor beta chain derives from a study of shared clonotypes between healthy human individuals. The ends were cut back, 0 bases at V and 0 bases at J, with 10 bases in the middle. Looked up from germline, CDR1 is SGHRS and CDR2 is YFSETQ. This CDR3 contains 16 residues. Sequenced by immunoSEQ multiplex PCR; TCRdb stores in-frame clones only, minus some. This sample has approximately 2.5 million clones, with roughly nine tenths found just once. The receptor comes from a young man in good health. The chain recombines TRBV5-1 with TRBJ2-1; D not resolved. Sequencing used naive CD4+ T cells sorted from blood. Subset given: CD45RA+ positively selected. CDR3 DNA: TGCGCCAGCAGCTTGGGCCAGCCCAACTCCTACAATGAGCAGTTCTTC. This codes for CASSLGQPNSYNEQFF.